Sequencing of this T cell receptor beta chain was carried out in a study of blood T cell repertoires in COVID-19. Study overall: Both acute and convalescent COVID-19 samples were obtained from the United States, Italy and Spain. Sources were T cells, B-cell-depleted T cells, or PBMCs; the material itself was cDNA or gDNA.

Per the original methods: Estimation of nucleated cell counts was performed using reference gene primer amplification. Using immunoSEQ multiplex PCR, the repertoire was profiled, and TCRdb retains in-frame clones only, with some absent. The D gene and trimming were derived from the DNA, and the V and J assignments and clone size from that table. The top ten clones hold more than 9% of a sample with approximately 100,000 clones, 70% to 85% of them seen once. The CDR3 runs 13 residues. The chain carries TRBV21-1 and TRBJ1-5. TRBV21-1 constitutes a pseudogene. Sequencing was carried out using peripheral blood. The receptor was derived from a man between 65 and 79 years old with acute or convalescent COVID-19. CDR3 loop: CASIGGGHQPQHF. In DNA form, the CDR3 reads TGTGCCAGCATCGGGGGGGGGCATCAGCCCCAGCATTTT.